The source of this T cell receptor (beta chain) is a study of human T cells and chemical hapten exposure. In the study overall: The sensitizer, 2% DPC, was used on around 2 cm by around 2 cm of upper inner arm skin. Chiefly women, the patients showed alopecia areata, totalis or universalis.

Time point of the sample: pre-sensitization, week 0. The sample's treatment: therapeutic diphenylcyclopropenone sensitization with weekly scalp DPC. This clonotype was seen only a few times. Its cognate antigen is unknown. With 5 bases clipped from V and 7 bases from J, the junction kept 2 bases outside the gene matches. There are 13 residues in the CDR3. General observations from the study: As the donors had alopecia, their immune response may differ from healthy people's.

Methods used by the authors: From around 20,000 to 690,000 TCRs were found per sample, with a median of around 96,000. TCRdb redid the calling of the RACE reads with MiXCR, one entry per CDR3 protein. The authors' filters were not applied to this entry. The data hold around 300,000 distinct CDR3 sequences, with around 5.5% observed a single time. The chain links TRBV12-3 or TRBV12-4 to TRBJ1-6; 7 bases line up with TRBD1. The material sequenced was whole blood, taken in connection with sensitization to the hapten diphenylcyclopropenone (DPC). The TCR originated in a woman between 18 and 30 years old with alopecia areata. Some clones in this sample may be carry-over from other donors' samples. This chain's CDR3 is CASSTGVNSPLHF. CDR3 DNA sequence: TGTGCCAGCAGTACAGGGGTAAATTCACCCCTCCACTTT.